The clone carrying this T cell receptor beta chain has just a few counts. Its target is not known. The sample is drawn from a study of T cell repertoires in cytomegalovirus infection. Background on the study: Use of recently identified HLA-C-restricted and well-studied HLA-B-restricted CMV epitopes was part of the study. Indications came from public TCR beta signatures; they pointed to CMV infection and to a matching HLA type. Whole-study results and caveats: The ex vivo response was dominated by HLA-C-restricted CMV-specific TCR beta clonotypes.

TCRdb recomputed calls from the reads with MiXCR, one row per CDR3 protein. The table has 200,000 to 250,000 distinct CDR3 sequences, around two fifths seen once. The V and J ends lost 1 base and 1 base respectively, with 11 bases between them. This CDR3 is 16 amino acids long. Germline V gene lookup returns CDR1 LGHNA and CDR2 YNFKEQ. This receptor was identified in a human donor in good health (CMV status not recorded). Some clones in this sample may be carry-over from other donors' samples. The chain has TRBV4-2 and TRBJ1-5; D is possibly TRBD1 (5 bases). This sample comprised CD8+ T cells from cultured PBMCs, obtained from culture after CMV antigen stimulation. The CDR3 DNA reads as TGTGCCAGCAGCCAAGTTCAGGGCTTGAGCAATCAGCCCCAGCATTTT. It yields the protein CASSQVQGLSNQPQHF.